This T cell receptor beta chain stems from a study of identical twins' blood T cells. Germline CDR1 is SGHRS and CDR2 is YFSETQ. The junction had 12 bases not matched to a gene; V was cut back by 6 bases and J by 8 bases. The CDR3 extends over 14 amino acids. This clonotype was seen a handful of times. Via MiXCR, TCRdb re-called the 5' RACE reads, giving one row per CDR3 protein. Here the sample spans 350,000 to 400,000 distinct CDR3 sequences, over 25% being singletons. Sequencing was done on a sample of PBMCs. The sequence derives from a woman aged 18-49 years in good health. The chain has TRBV5-1 and TRBJ1-2; 8 bases are shared with TRBD1. This CDR3 reads CASTYGQGDIGYTF. CDR3 sequence (DNA): TGCGCCAGCACCTACGGACAGGGTGACATCGGCTACACCTTC.